This T cell receptor beta chain was sequenced in a study of tumor-infiltrating lymphocytes in localized non-small cell lung cancer. Study in general: Several tumor histologies, both smoking statuses, and some post-neoadjuvant chemotherapy samples were included. Tumor tissue and non-adjacent uninvolved lung came from each patient. Notes on the study in general: Different pieces of the same tissue were used for each assay.

In germline, CDR1 is SNHLY, CDR2 FYNNEI. The ends lost 6 bases at V and 1 base at J; junction bases unmatched: 6. CDR3 length: 15 amino acids. Some clones are missing from TCRdb's copy, which holds only in-frame ones; the method was immunoSEQ multiplex PCR. The profile shows under 6,000 clones, about 96% of them singletons. Comment on this clone: The antigen is not known.

Sequenced: uninvolved lung tissue not adjacent to the tumor. The TCR comes from a human donor with non-small cell lung cancer. The chain combines TRBV2 with TRBJ1-5; 7 positions match TRBD1. In DNA, the CDR3 is TGTGCCAGCAGCGCTGACAGGGTGAGCAATCAGCCCCAGCATTTT. It translates to CASSADRVSNQPQHF.